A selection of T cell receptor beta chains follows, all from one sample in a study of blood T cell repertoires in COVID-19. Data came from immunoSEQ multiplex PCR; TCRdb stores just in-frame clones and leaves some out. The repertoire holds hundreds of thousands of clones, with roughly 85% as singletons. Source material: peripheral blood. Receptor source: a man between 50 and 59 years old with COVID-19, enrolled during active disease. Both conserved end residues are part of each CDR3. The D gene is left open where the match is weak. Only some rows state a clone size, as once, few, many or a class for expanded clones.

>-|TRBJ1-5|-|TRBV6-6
TGTGCCAGCAGTCTACGCAGGGCCGTCCCAGGCAATCAGCCCCAGCATTTT
CASSLRRAVPGNQPQHF
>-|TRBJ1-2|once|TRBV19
TGTGCCAGTAGTCCGTCACAGGATTTAGGCTATGGCTACACCTTC
CASSPSQDLGYGYTF
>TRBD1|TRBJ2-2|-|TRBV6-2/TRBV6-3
TGTGCCAGCAGTAACCCCGACAGGGACCCCACCGGGGAGCTGTTTTTT
CASSNPDRDPTGELFF
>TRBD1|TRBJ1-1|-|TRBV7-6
TGTGCCAGCAGCGAAAGAACAGGGGAGTTCCAGGTGGACACTGAAGCTTTCTTT
CASSERTGEFQVDTEAFF
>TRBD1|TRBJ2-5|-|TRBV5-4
TGTGCCAGCAGCTTCGGACAGGGGAGTTTCCAAGAGACCCAGTACTTC
CASSFGQGSFQETQYF
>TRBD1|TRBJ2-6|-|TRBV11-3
TGTGCCAGCAGCCCCGGGACAGGTTTCACTGGGGCCAACGTCCTGACTTTC
CASSPGTGFTGANVLTF
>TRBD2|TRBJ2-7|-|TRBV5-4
TGTGCCAGCAGCTTCAGCGGGGGACTTTCCTACGAGCAGTACTTC
CASSFSGGLSYEQYF
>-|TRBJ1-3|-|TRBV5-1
TGCGCCAGCAGCTATCAGGGAAACACCATATATTTT
CASSYQGNTIYF
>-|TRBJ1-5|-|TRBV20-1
TGCAGTGCTAGTCCGGGAAGATATAGCAATCAGCCCCAGCATTTT
CSASPGRYSNQPQHF
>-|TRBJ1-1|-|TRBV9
TGTGCCAGCAGCGTAGAGCAAGGCCCCAGGGGGAACACTGAAGCTTTCTTT
CASSVEQGPRGNTEAFF
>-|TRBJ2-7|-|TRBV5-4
TGTGCCAGCAGCTTGGACAGGGCCGAGCAGTACTTC
CASSLDRAEQYF
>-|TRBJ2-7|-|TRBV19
TGTGCCAGTAGTATAGATCTTGGGCCGGTCTACGAGCAGTACTTC
CASSIDLGPVYEQYF
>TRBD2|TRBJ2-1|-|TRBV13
TGTGCCAGCAGCACCGTAGCGGGGGGCTACAATGAGCAGTTCTTC
CASSTVAGGYNEQFF
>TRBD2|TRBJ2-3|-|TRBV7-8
TGTGCCAGCAGCCCGTCGGGGGGGGGCACAGATACGCAGTATTTT
CASSPSGGGTDTQYF
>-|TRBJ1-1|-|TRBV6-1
TGTGCCAGCAGTGATAGACGGGGGTGGAACACTGAAGCTTTCTTT
CASSDRRGWNTEAFF
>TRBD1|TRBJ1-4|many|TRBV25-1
TGTGCCAGCAGTATTGGACAGGTTGGGAATGAAAAACTGTTTTTT
CASSIGQVGNEKLFF
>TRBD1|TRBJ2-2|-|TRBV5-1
TGCGCCAGCAGCGCTCGACAGGGAAACACCGGGGAGCTGTTTTTT
CASSARQGNTGELFF
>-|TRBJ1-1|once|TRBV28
TGTGCCAGCAAGGAGCCGGGGAACACTGAAGCTTTCTTT
CASKEPGNTEAFF
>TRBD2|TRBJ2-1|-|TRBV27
TGTGCCAGCACAGGGACTAGAGGTTATGAGCAGTTCTTC
CASTGTRGYEQFF